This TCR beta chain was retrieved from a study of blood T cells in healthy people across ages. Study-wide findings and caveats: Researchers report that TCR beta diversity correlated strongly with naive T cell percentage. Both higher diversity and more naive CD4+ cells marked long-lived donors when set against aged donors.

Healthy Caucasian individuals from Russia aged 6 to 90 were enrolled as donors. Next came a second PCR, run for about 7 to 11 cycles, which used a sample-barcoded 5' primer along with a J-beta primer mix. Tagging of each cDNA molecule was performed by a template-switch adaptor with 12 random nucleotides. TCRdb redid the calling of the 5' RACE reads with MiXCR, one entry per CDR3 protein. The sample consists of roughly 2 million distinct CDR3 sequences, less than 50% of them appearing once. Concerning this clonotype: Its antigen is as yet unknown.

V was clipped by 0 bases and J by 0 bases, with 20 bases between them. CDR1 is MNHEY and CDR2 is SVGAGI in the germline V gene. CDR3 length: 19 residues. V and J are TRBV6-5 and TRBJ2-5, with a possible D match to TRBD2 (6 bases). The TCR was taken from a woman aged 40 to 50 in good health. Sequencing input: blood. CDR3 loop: CASSYSFDGAGKYQETQYF. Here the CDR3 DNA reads TGTGCCAGCAGTTACTCGTTCGATGGGGCGGGGAAGTACCAAGAGACCCAGTACTTC.